Below, 2 T cell receptor beta chains from the same sample are listed, as sequenced in a study of early T cells in non-severe SARS-CoV-2 infection. MiXCR, applied by TCRdb to the 5' RACE reads, yields one record per CDR3 protein. This sample has about 76,000 distinct CDR3 sequences, with approximately 10% found just once. The sample was whole blood. The origin of the receptors is an adult who was a healthcare worker with PCR-confirmed SARS-CoV-2 infection or an uninfected control (not recorded which).

There are many counts of this clonotype. DNA of the CDR3: TGCGCCAGCAGCGATATGGCAGGTGCCTCTGGAAACACCATATATTTT. Translated: CASSDMAGASGNTIYF. The genes are TRBV5-1 and TRBJ1-3; D gene ambiguous. The CDR3 extends over 16 amino acids. V was trimmed by 4 bases and J by 0 bases, leaving 14 bases between them. Germline values: CDR1 SGHRS, CDR2 YFSETQ.

The chain is built from TRBV19 and TRBJ1-1, with a weak D call TRBD1 (6 bases). Trimming pared 2 bases from V and 0 bases from J, leaving 10 bases between. Germline V CDR1 and CDR2: LNHDA, SQIVND (reference sequence). This CDR3 spans 15 amino acids. CDR3 coding DNA: TGTGCCAGTAGTATACGGACAGCTATGAACACTGAAGCTTTCTTT. This gives the protein CASSIRTAMNTEAFF.